These 18 T cell receptor beta chains share one sample of origin, sequenced in a study of spatial heterogeneity in lung cancer. TCRdb independently ran MiXCR on the 5' RACE reads; one entry per CDR3 protein. The repertoire holds some 96,000 distinct CDR3 sequences, with around 4.8% as singletons. Their antigens remain unidentified. Study-wide results and caveats: The number of expanded tumor alpha and beta chains correlated with mutation number.

Time point in this sample: sample taken at primary tumor resection. Sequencing used lung tumor tissue, obtained at surgery. These TCRs come from a male donor with early-stage non-small cell lung cancer.

This clonotype came up once. This may arise from a read error, as a much more abundant clone is one base away. V and J are TRBV6-5 and TRBJ1-4; D ambiguous. Trimming shortened V by 6 bases and J by 5 bases, and 10 bases separated the two germline ends. The CDR3 has 13 amino acids. CDR1 and CDR2 from the germline V gene are MNHEY and SVGAGI. CDR3 nucleotides: TGTGCCAGCAGAGAGCGGTGGAATGAAAAACTGTTTTTT. It codes for CASRERWNEKLFF.

This clonotype was picked up many times. The chain is built from TRBV28 and TRBJ1-4; 9 nucleotides agree with TRBD1. CDR1 is MDHEN and CDR2 is SYDVKM in the germline V gene. The length of the CDR3 is 16 residues. The J segment lost 7 bases and the V segment lost 5 bases, leaving 11 bases of the junction unmatched. CDR3 sequence (DNA): TGTGCCAGCAGTCCGAGCACCGGGACAGGGTTTGAAAAACTGTTTTTT. As protein: CASSPSTGTGFEKLFF. The full variable domain, in which reference TRBV28 and TRBJ1-4 provide the parts outside the CDR3, is DVKVTQSSRYLVKRTGEKVFLECVQDMDHENMFWYRQDPGLGLRLIYFSYDVKMKEKGDIPEGYSVSREKKERFSLILESASTNQTSMYLCASSPSTGTGFEKLFFGSGTQLSVL.

This clonotype was counted many times. The rearrangement links TRBV24-1 to TRBJ2-1; TRBD2 agrees at 13 bases. Trimming cost V 6 bases and J 0 bases; bases outside gene matches: 13. The CDR3 spans 20 residues. Germline-derived CDR1 and CDR2 are KGHDR and SFDVKD. CDR3 in DNA: TGTGCCACCAGTAATATGGGACTAGCGGGACCCCGAACCTCCTACAATGAGCAGTTCTTC. Amino acid sequence: CATSNMGLAGPRTSYNEQFF.

This clonotype has a count of ten or more. This chain links TRBV6-1 with TRBJ2-3; 7 positions match TRBD2. CDR1 MNHNS and CDR2 SASEGT come from the germline V gene. This CDR3 contains 14 residues. Unmatched junction bases numbered 5, after V lost 5 bases and J lost 3 bases. CDR3 amino acids: CASSPGRGTDTQYF. The CDR3 DNA sequence: TGTGCCAGCAGTCCAGGGCGGGGGACAGATACGCAGTATTTT.

This clonotype was found a few times. DNA for the CDR3: TGTGCCAGTCAAGGGACCTACACTGAAGCTTTCTTT. The encoded protein is CASQGTYTEAFF. The chain employs TRBV27 and TRBJ1-1; maybe TRBD1 (5 bases). CDR3 length: 12 amino acids. Trimming took off 9 bases at V and 3 bases at J, with 11 bases between the two ends. The V gene's germline CDR1 is MNHEY and CDR2 SMNVEV (reference sequence).

This clonotype was recorded many times. The chain carries TRBV7-9 and TRBJ2-5; 13 nucleotides line up with TRBD2. The CDR3 totals 16 residues. Per the germline V gene, CDR1 is SEHNR and CDR2 is FQNEAQ (reference sequence). The V and J ends lost 3 bases and 4 bases, in that order; junction bases with no gene match: 5. CDR3 sequence (DNA): TGTGCCAGCAGCTTTGCCGGACTAGCGGGAGCAGAGACCCAGTACTTC. It specifies CASSFAGLAGAETQYF.

At least ten counts were recorded for this clonotype. This chain links TRBV6-5 with TRBJ2-7, with 9 bases fitting TRBD2. The CDR3 has 14 residues. V gave up 6 bases and J gave up 4 bases; unmatched junction bases: 7. Germline assignment: CDR1 MNHEY and CDR2 SVGAGI. The DNA for the CDR3 is TGTGCCAGCAGGCTAGCGGGACCCCCGTACGAGCAGTACTTC. It translates to CASRLAGPPYEQYF.

This clonotype was detected a few times. The chain combines TRBV6-2 or TRBV6-3 with TRBJ2-4; 10 nucleotides align to TRBD2. Germline-derived CDR1 and CDR2 are MNHEY and SVGEGT. J was trimmed by 9 bases and V by 5 bases; bases with no gene match: 7. This CDR3 spans 14 amino acids. The CDR3 sequence is CASSVAGGRGIQYF. The CDR3 DNA is TGTGCCAGCAGTGTAGCGGGAGGTCGGGGCATTCAGTACTTC.

The table lists this clonotype with many counts. The chain carries TRBV7-8 and TRBJ2-3; a weak D match, TRBD2 (5 bases). The CDR3 extends over 16 amino acids. Trimming took 5 bases from V and 7 from J, leaving 22 bases between them. Germline V CDR1 and CDR2: SGHVS, FQNEAQ. The DNA for the CDR3 is TGTGCCAGCAGCACAAGTAGCGTCCAACTCAGGAATACGCAGTATTTT. Amino acids: CASSTSSVQLRNTQYF. Drawing the rest from reference TRBV7-8 and TRBJ2-3, the complete variable domain is GAGVSQSPRYKVAKRGQDVALRCDPISGHVSLFWYQQALGQGPEFLTYFQNEAQLDKSGLPSDRFFAERPEGSVSTLKIQRTQQEDSAVYLCASSTSSVQLRNTQYFGPGTRLTVL.

In its sample, this clonotype was seen many times. This chain connects TRBV6-5 to TRBJ1-5; D gene uncertain. The CDR3 has 12 residues. Germline CDR1 MNHEY, CDR2 SVGAGI. V was clipped by 5 bases and J by 11 bases, with 13 bases between them. CDR3 protein: CASSGRNGAQHF. The CDR3 nucleotides read TGTGCCAGCAGTGGGAGGAACGGGGCCCAGCATTTT.

This clonotype was picked up many times. This sequence joins TRBV30 and TRBJ2-7; 11 bases align to TRBD1. This CDR3 has 16 amino acids. The germline CDR1 and CDR2 sequences are GTSNPN and SVGIG (reference sequence). V trimming: 0 bases; J trimming: 4 bases; junction bases outside the gene matches: 8. CDR3 nucleotide sequence: TGTGCCTGGAGTGTTGTATTGGGACAGGGGGAGTACGAGCAGTACTTC. It specifies CAWSVVLGQGEYEQYF.

This clonotype was counted ten times or more. The V call is TRBV9, the J call TRBJ2-1; 10 bases are shared with TRBD2. The CDR3 extends over 15 amino acids. V trimming: 2 bases; J trimming: 3 bases; junction bases outside the gene matches: 2. Germline V lookup: CDR1 SGDLS, CDR2 YYNGEE. The CDR3 DNA is TGTGCCAGCAGCGTTATAGCGGGAGGCTACAATGAGCAGTTCTTC. The encoded protein is CASSVIAGGYNEQFF.

This clonotype was seen many times. This chain joins TRBV20-1 and TRBJ1-1; D gene uncertain. The ends were cut back, 3 bases at V and 7 bases at J, with 15 bases in the middle. The germline CDR1 and CDR2 sequences are DFQATT and SNEGSKA (reference sequence). The CDR3 length is 13 residues. In DNA, the CDR3 is TGCAGTGCTAGGTACCGAGCTTGGGATGAAGCTTTCTTT. This translates into CSARYRAWDEAFF.

This clonotype was seen at least ten times. This chain links TRBV11-2 with TRBJ2-2; unclear D gene. Trimming took off 7 bases at V and 0 bases at J, with 6 bases between the two ends. CDR3 length equals 13 residues. CDR1 and CDR2 (germline): SGHAT, FQNNGV. Here the CDR3 DNA reads TGTGCCAGCACGTCTACGAACACCGGGGAGCTGTTTTTT. This gives the protein CASTSTNTGELFF. The full variable domain, with the rest looked up from reference TRBV11-2 and TRBJ2-2, is EAGVAQSPRYKIIEKRQSVAFWCNPISGHATLYWYQQILGQGPKLLIQFQNNGVVDDSQLPKDRFSAERLKGVDSTLKIQPAKLEDSAVYLCASTSTNTGELFFGEGSRLTVL.

This clonotype was seen repeatedly, ten times or more. The CDR3 region has the DNA TGCAGCGTTGAGCGGGCGCTAATGAACACTGAAGCTTTCTTT. This gives the protein CSVERALMNTEAFF. The chain has TRBV29-1 and TRBJ1-1, with D unclear. The germline CDR1 and CDR2 sequences are SQVTM and ANQGSEA. V was pared by 3 bases and J by 0 bases, with 11 bases between. The CDR3 covers 14 residues.

This clonotype occurred many times. This chain joins TRBV10-3 and TRBJ2-5; D possibly corresponds to TRBD1 (6 bases). This CDR3 has 15 residues. Germline loops: CDR1 ENHRY, CDR2 SYGVKD. With 3 bases removed from V and 4 bases from J, the gap between germline ends came to 15 bases. Here the CDR3 DNA reads TGTGCCATCAGTGACCTCGAAACAGGGCCAGAGACCCAGTACTTC. Amino acids: CAISDLETGPETQYF.

This clonotype turned up a few times. The chain joins TRBV20-1 to TRBJ2-5; TRBD2 matches at 10 bases. This CDR3 has 12 residues. CDR1 is DFQATT and CDR2 is SNEGSKA in the germline V gene (reference sequence). Unmatched junction bases numbered 2, after V lost 4 bases and J lost 6 bases. The CDR3 reads CSANSGGKTQYF. The CDR3 DNA reads TGCAGTGCTAATAGCGGGGGGAAGACCCAGTACTTC.

Ten or more counts support this clonotype. The chain combines TRBV12-3 or TRBV12-4 with TRBJ1-2; TRBD1 might be the D (5 bases). V was shortened by 6 bases and J by 5 bases, with 16 bases between the two germline ends. The CDR3 contains 14 residues. CDR3 sequence reads: CASRGWGQGYGYTF. In DNA, the CDR3 is TGTGCCAGCAGGGGATGGGGCCAAGGGTATGGCTACACCTTC.